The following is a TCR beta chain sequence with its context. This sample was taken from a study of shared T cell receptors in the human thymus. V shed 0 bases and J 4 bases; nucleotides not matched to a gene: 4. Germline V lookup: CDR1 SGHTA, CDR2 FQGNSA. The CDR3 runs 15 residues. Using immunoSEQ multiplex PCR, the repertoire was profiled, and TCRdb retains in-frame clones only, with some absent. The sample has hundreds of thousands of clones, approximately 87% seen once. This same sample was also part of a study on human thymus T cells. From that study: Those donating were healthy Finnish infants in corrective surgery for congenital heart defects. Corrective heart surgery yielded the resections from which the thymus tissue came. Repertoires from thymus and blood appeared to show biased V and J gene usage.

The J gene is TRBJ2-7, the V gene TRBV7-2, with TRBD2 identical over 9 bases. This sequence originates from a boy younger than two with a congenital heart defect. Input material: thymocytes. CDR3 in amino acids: CASSLAPRGGYEQYF. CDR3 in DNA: TGTGCCAGCAGCTTAGCGCCGCGGGGGGGTTACGAGCAGTACTTC. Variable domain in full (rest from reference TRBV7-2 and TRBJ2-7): GAGVSQSPSNKVTEKGKDVELRCDPISGHTALYWYRQSLGQGLEFLIYFQGNSAPDKSGLPSDRFSAERTGGSVSTLTIQRTQQEDSAVYLCASSLAPRGGYEQYFGPGTRLTVT.